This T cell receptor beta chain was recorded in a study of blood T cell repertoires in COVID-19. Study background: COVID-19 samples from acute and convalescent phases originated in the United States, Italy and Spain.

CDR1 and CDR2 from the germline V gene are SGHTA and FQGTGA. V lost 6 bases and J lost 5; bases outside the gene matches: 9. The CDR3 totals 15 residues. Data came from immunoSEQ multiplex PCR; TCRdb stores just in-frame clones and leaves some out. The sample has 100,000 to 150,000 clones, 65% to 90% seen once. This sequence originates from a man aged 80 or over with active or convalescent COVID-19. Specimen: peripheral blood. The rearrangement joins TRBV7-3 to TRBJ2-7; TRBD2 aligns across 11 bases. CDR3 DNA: TGTGCCAGCAGTCTTTTACTAGCGGGAGTTCACGAGCAGTACTTC. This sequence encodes CASSLLLAGVHEQYF.